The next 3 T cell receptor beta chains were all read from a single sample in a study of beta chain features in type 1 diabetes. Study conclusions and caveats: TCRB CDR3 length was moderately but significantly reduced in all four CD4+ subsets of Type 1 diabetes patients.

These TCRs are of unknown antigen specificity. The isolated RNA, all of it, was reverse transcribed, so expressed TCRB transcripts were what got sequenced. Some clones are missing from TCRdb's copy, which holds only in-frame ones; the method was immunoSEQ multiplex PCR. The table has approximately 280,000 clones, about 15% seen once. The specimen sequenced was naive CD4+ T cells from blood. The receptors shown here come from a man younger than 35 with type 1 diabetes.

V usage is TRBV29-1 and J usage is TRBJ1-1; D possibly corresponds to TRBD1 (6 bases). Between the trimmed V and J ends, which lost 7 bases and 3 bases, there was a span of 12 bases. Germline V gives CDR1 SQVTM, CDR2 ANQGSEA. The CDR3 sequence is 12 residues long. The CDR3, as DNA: TGCAGCGGAGGGGGGGGAGACACTGAAGCTTTCTTT. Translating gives CSGGGGDTEAFF.

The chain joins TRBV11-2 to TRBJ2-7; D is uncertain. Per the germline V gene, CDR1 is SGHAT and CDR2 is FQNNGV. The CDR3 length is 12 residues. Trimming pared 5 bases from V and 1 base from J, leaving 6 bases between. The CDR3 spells CASSPVSYEQYF. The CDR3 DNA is TGTGCCAGCAGCCCCGTGTCCTACGAGCAGTACTTC.

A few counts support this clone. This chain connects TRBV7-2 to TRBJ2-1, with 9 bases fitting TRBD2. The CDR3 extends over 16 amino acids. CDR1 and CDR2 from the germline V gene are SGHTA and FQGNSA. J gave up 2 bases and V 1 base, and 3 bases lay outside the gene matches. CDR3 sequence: CASSLGTSETYNEQFF. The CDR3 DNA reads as TGTGCCAGCAGCTTAGGGACTAGCGAGACCTACAATGAGCAGTTCTTC.